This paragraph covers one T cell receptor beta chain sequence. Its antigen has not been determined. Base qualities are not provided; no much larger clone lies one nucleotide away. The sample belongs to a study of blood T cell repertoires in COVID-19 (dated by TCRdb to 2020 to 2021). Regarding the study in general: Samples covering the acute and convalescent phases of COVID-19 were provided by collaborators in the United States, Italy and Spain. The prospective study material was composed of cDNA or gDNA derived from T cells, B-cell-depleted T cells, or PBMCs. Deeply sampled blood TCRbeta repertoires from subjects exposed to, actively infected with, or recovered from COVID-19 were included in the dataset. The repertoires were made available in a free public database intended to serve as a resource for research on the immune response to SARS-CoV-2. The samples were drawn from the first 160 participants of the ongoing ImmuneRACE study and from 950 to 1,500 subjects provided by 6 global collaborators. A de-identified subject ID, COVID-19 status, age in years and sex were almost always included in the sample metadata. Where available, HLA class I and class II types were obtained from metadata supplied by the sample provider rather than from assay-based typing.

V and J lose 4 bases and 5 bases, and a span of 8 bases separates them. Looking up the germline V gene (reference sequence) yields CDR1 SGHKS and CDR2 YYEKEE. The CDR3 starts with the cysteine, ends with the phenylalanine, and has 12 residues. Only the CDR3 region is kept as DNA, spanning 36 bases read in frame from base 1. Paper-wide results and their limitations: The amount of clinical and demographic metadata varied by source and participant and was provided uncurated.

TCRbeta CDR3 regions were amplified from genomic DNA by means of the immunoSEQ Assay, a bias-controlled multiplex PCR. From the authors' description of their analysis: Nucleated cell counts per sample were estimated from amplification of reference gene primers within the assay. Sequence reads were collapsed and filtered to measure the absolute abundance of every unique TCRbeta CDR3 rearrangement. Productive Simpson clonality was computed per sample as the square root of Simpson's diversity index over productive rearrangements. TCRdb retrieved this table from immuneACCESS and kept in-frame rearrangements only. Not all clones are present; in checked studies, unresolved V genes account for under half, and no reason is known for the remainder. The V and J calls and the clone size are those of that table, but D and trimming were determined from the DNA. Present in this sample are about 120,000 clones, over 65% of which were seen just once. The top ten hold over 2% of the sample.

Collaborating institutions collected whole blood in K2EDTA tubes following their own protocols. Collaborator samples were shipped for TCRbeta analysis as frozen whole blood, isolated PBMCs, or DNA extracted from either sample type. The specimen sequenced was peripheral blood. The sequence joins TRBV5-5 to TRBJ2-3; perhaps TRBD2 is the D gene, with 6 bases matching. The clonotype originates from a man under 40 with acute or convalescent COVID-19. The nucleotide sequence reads TGTGCCAGCAGCGGAGCGGGAGATACGCAGTATTTT. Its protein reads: CASSGAGDTQYF. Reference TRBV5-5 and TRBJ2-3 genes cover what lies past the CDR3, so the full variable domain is DAGVTQSPTHLIKTRGQQVTLRCSPISGHKSVSWYQQVLGQGPQFIFQYYEKEERGRGNFPDRFSARQFPNYSSELNVNALLLGDSALYLCASSGAGDTQYFGPGTRLTVL.